The 18 T cell receptor beta chains listed next were all sequenced from one sample in a study of shared clonotypes between healthy human individuals. TCRdb's table, derived via immunoSEQ multiplex PCR, lists solely in-frame clones and lacks some. The sample includes 850,000 to 1,200,000 clones, around 74% of them seen just once. Sequencing used memory CD4+ T cells sorted from blood. Documented subset: CD45RA-negative fraction. The receptor source for this set is a man aged 18 to 35 in good health.

The chain joins TRBV25-1 to TRBJ1-2; D uncertain. Trimming cost V 3 bases and J 4 bases, with 9 bases left between them. Germline loops: CDR1 MGHDK, CDR2 SYGVNS. CDR3 size: 13 residues. The CDR3: CASSEGSAYGYTF. DNA for the CDR3: TGTGCCAGCAGTGAGGGGTCCGCCTATGGCTACACCTTC.

V and J are TRBV12-5 and TRBJ2-1; D gene ambiguous. Germline-derived CDR1 and CDR2 are LGHNT and FRNRAP. Deletions cut 4 bases from V and 9 bases from J, with 13 bases between. The CDR3 contains 13 residues. CDR3 nucleotide sequence: TGTGCTAGTGGTTGGGTAGGTGCGGCTGAGCAGTTCTTC. Translated: CASGWVGAAEQFF.

Concerning this clone itself: The same CDR3 also results from other DNA sequences found in this sample. The gene calls are TRBV18 and TRBJ1-1; no firm D call. Germline CDR1 reads KGHSH; CDR2 reads LQKENI. V lost 3 bases and J 0 bases, leaving 5 bases between the germline ends. The length of the CDR3 is 13 residues. CDR3 nucleotide sequence: TGTGCCAGCTCACCTCTGATGAACACTGAAGCTTTCTTT. Amino acids: CASSPLMNTEAFF.

The chain uses TRBV7-3 and TRBJ2-1, with TRBD2 matching 8 bases. The ends lost 3 bases at V and 5 bases at J; junction bases unmatched: 6. CDR3 size: 15 residues. In germline, CDR1 is SGHTA, CDR2 FQGTGA. DNA for the CDR3: TGTGCCAGCAGCTTTAGCGGGGCTTCGGACAATGAGCAGTTCTTC. Protein sequence: CASSFSGASDNEQFF.

V gene TRBV7-9 combines with J gene TRBJ2-7; no reliable D call. This CDR3 is 11 amino acids long. Germline V CDR1 and CDR2: SEHNR, FQNEAQ (reference sequence). Trimming removed 8 bases from V and 4 bases from J, with 9 bases in between. CDR3: CASGNGYEQYF. CDR3 nucleotide sequence: TGTGCCAGCGGAAATGGTTACGAGCAGTACTTC.

In regard to this clone: Other nucleotide sequences from this sample produce the same CDR3. The chain carries TRBV5-1 and TRBJ1-1, with TRBD1 matching 7 bases. The V and J ends lost 4 bases and 0 bases, in that order; junction bases with no gene match: 3. Germline V gene sequence: CDR1 SGHRS, CDR2 YFSETQ. The CDR3 spans 14 residues. The CDR3 coding sequence is TGCGCCAGCAGCCTGACAGGGATGAACACTGAAGCTTTCTTT. This encodes CASSLTGMNTEAFF.

The J gene is TRBJ2-2, the V gene TRBV7-2; D unclear. The CDR3 consists of 14 residues. Germline lookup yields CDR1 SGHTA and CDR2 FQGNSA. The ends were cut back, 3 bases at V and 6 bases at J, with 11 bases in the middle. The CDR3 loop is CASSFRNVAGELFF. CDR3 bases: TGTGCCAGCAGCTTCCGGAATGTGGCCGGGGAGCTGTTTTTT.

The rearrangement uses TRBV5-1 and TRBJ2-2; D gene unclear. V was clipped by 0 bases and J by 3 bases, with 3 bases between them. The CDR3 extends over 13 amino acids. From germline, CDR1 is SGHRS and CDR2 YFSETQ. The CDR3 spells CASSLDYTGELFF. CDR3 DNA: TGCGCCAGCAGCTTGGACTACACCGGGGAGCTGTTTTTT.

The chain carries TRBV18 and TRBJ2-3; TRBD1 matches 9 bases. The CDR3 is made up of 15 amino acids. J gave up 6 bases and V 3 bases, and 7 bases lay outside the gene matches. The germline CDR1 and CDR2 sequences are KGHSH and LQKENI. CDR3: CASSPGTGTSDTQYF. The CDR3 region has the DNA TGTGCCAGCTCACCCGGGACAGGGACGTCGGATACGCAGTATTTT.

This sequence joins TRBV7-9 and TRBJ2-2, with 7 bases identical to TRBD1. J lost 1 base, V lost 10 bases, and 9 bases had no gene match. The CDR3 runs 15 residues. Germline CDR1 and CDR2: SEHNR and FQNEAQ (reference sequence). Written as DNA, the CDR3 is TGTGCCACCAGACAGGGAAGTTTGAACACCGGGGAGCTGTTTTTT. It is translated as CATRQGSLNTGELFF.

With regard to this clone: This sample also contains other DNA sequences that code for the same CDR3. The chain links TRBV27 to TRBJ2-3, with 11 bases identical to TRBD2. The V and J ends lost 4 bases and 3 bases, in that order; junction bases with no gene match: 0. In germline, CDR1 is MNHEY, CDR2 SMNVEV (reference sequence). This CDR3 has 14 residues. CDR3 bases: TGTGCCAGCAGTTCTAGCGGGAGGACAGATACGCAGTATTTT. This translates into CASSSSGRTDTQYF.

As to this clone: The same CDR3 also results from other DNA sequences found in this sample. The chain couples TRBV7-9 to TRBJ1-3; D remains ambiguous. Trimming took off 2 bases at V and 1 base at J, with 6 bases between the two ends. The CDR3 is 14 amino acids. Per germline, CDR1 SEHNR and CDR2 FQNEAQ (reference sequence). The CDR3 protein is CASSLSISGNTIYF. CDR3 DNA: TGTGCCAGCAGCTTATCCATTTCTGGAAACACCATATATTTT.

The chain is built from TRBV27 and TRBJ1-6; 8 bases agree with TRBD1. V lost 5 bases and J lost 6; bases outside the gene matches: 9. The germline V gene has CDR1 MNHEY and CDR2 SMNVEV (reference sequence). The CDR3 extends over 16 amino acids. The CDR3 protein is CASSPRTGLFNSPLHF. CDR3 sequence (DNA): TGTGCCAGCAGTCCCAGGACAGGGCTCTTTAATTCACCCCTCCACTTT.

The chain carries TRBV14 and TRBJ2-5; 11 bases align to TRBD2. CDR1 SGHDN and CDR2 FVKESK come from the germline V gene. The V and J ends lost 4 bases and 2 bases, in that order; junction bases with no gene match: 3. The CDR3 loop spans 15 amino acids. CDR3 protein: CASSLRTSGQETQYF. CDR3 nucleotides: TGTGCCAGCAGCCTCCGGACTAGCGGGCAAGAGACCCAGTACTTC.

The chain combines TRBV27 with TRBJ2-1; D might be TRBD2 (6 bases). Germline V gene data show CDR1 as MNHEY and CDR2 as SMNVEV (reference sequence). V was cut by 3 bases and J by 2 bases, with 14 bases left in between. The CDR3 has 16 amino acids. CDR3: CASSLAAGTAYNEQFF. In DNA form, the CDR3 reads TGTGCCAGCAGTTTGGCGGCGGGGACGGCCTACAATGAGCAGTTCTTC.

The chain couples TRBV6-1 to TRBJ1-2; D might be TRBD1 (5 bases). Germline V gene data show CDR1 as MNHNS and CDR2 as SASEGT. The CDR3 has 14 residues. V was shortened by 5 bases and J by 6 bases, with 16 bases between the two germline ends. The CDR3 region has the DNA TGTGCCAGCAGTTGGGTCGGGGGATCAAATGGCTACACCTTC. Protein sequence: CASSWVGGSNGYTF.

The count of this clone is one. The chain has TRBV4-3 and TRBJ1-4; D not resolved. Trimming cost V 4 bases and J 0 bases, with 6 bases left between them. Germline V CDR1 and CDR2: LGHNA, YSLEER. The CDR3 totals 14 residues. In nucleotides, the CDR3 is TGCGCCAGCAGCCCGACCCCAACTAATGAAAAACTGTTTTTT. Translation gives CASSPTPTNEKLFF.

Details on this clone: At the DNA level, this CDR3 is encoded by other sequences in the same sample as well. The chain carries TRBV7-8 and TRBJ1-5; D gene uncertain. Germline V gene data show CDR1 as SGHVS and CDR2 as FQNEAQ. V was clipped by 0 bases and J by 1 base, with 4 bases between them. This CDR3 has 14 amino acids. CDR3 in amino acids: CASSLASSNQPQHF. Here the CDR3 DNA reads TGTGCCAGCAGCTTAGCCTCGAGCAATCAGCCCCAGCATTTT.